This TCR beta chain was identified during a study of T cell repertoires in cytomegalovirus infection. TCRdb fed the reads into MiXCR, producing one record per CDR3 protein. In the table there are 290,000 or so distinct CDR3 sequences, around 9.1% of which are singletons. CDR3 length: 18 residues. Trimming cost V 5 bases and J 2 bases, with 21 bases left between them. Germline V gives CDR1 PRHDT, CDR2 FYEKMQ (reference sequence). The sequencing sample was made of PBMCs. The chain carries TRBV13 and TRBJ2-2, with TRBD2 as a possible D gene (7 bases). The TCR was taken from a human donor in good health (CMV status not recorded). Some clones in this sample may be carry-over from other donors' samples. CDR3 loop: CASSPLGGGGFNTGELFF. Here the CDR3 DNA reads TGTGCCAGCAGCCCCCTCGGGGGCGGGGGTTTTAACACCGGGGAGCTGTTTTTT.